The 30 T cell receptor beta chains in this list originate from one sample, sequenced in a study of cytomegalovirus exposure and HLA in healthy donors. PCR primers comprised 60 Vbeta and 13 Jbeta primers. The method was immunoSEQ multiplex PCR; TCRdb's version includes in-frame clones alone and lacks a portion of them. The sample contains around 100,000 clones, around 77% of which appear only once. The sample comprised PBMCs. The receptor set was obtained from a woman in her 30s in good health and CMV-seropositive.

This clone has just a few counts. The CDR3 protein is CAGGQGMNTEAFF. CDR3 coding DNA: TGTGCCGGTGGACAGGGGATGAACACTGAAGCTTTCTTT. The chain recombines TRBV7-8 with TRBJ1-1; TRBD1 agrees at 9 bases. This CDR3 comprises 13 residues. After removal of 11 bases from V and 0 bases from J, the junction contained 4 bases not matched to a gene. Germline values: CDR1 SGHVS, CDR2 FQNEAQ.

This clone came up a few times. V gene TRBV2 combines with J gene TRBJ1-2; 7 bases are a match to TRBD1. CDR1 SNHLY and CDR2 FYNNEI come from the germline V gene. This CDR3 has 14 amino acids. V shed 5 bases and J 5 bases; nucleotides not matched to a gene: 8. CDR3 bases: TGTGCCAGCAGTCTACTAACAGGGGAATATGGCTACACCTTC. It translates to CASSLLTGEYGYTF.

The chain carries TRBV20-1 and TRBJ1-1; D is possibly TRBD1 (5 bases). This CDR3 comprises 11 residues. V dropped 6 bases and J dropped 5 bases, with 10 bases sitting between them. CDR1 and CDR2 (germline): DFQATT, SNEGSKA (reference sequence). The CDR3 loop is CSADSQTEAFF. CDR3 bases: TGCAGTGCCGACAGTCAAACTGAAGCTTTCTTT.

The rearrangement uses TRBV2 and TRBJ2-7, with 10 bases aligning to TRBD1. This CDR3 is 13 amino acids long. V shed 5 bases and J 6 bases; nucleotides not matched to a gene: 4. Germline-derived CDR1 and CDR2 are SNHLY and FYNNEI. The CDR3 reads CASSLGQGIEQYF. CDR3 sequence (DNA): TGTGCCAGCAGTTTGGGACAGGGGATCGAGCAGTACTTC.

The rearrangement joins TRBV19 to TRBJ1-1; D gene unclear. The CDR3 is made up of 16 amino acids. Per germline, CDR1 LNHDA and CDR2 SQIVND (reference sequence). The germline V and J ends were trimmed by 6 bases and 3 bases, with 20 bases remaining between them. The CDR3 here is CASSPLGRLSDTEAFF. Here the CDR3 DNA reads TGTGCCAGTAGCCCTTTGGGCCGCCTGAGTGACACTGAAGCTTTCTTT.

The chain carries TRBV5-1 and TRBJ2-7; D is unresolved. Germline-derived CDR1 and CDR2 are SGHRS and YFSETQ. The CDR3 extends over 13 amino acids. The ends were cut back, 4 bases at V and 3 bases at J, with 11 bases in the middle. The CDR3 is CASSHTDGYEQYF. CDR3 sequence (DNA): TGCGCCAGCAGCCATACAGACGGCTACGAGCAGTACTTC.

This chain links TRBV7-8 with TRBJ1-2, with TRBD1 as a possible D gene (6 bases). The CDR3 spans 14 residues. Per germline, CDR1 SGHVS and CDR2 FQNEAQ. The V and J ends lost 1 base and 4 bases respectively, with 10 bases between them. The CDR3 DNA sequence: TGTGCCAGCAGCTTAGATCAGGGGCTCTATGGCTACACCTTC. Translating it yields CASSLDQGLYGYTF.

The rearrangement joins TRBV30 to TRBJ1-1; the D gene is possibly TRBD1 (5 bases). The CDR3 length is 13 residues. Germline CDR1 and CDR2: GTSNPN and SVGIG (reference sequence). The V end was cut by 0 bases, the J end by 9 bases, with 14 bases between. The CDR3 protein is CAWSVLASGQAFF. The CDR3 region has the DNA TGTGCCTGGAGTGTACTAGCCTCAGGGCAAGCTTTCTTT.

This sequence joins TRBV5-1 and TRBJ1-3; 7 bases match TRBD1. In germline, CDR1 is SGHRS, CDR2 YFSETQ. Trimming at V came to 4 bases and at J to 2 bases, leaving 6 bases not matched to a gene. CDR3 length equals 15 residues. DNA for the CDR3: TGCGCCAGCAGCCCCGCGGGACAGACTGGAAACACCATATATTTT. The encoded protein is CASSPAGQTGNTIYF. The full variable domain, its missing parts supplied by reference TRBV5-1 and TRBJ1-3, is KAGVTQTPRYLIKTRGQQVTLSCSPISGHRSVSWYQQTPGQGLQFLFEYFSETQRNKGNFPGRFSGRQFSNSRSEMNVSTLELGDSALYLCASSPAGQTGNTIYFGEGSWLTVV.

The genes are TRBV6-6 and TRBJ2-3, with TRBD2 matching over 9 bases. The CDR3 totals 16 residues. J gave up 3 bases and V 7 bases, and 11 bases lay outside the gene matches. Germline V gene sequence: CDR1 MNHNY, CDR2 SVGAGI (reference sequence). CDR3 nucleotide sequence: TGTGCCAGCACCCCAACGCGGGGGGGTAGGACAGATACGCAGTATTTT. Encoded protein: CASTPTRGGRTDTQYF.

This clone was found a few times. The chain's CDR3 is CAIRNDREINYGYTF. CDR3 nucleotide sequence: TGTGCCATACGGAACGACAGGGAAATTAACTATGGCTACACCTTC. This chain connects TRBV10-3 to TRBJ1-2; 7 positions agree with TRBD1. V shed 9 bases and J 1 base; nucleotides not matched to a gene: 11. The CDR3 is 15 amino acids. The germline CDR1 and CDR2 sequences are ENHRY and SYGVKD.

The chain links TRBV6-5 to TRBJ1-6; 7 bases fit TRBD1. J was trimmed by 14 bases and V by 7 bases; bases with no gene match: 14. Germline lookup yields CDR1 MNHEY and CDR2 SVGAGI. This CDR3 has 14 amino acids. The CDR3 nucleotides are TGTGCCAGCACTTTAGGGGGCTTGAATCAGGCCCTCCACTTT. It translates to CASTLGGLNQALHF.

The CDR3, as DNA: TGTGCCAGCAGCGTAACGGGGGTCCCGGGGGATGGCTACACCTTC. Translation gives CASSVTGVPGDGYTF. The chain combines TRBV9 with TRBJ1-2; a weak D match, TRBD1 (5 bases). V was cut by 1 base and J by 6 bases, with 16 bases left in between. The CDR3 has 15 residues. The germline CDR1 and CDR2 sequences are SGDLS and YYNGEE.

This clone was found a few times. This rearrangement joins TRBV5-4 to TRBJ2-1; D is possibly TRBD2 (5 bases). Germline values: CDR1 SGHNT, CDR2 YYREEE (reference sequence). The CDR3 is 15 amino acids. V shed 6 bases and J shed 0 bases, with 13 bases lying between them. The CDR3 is CASTPAAGSYNEQFF. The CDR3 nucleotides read TGTGCCAGCACCCCAGCGGCGGGCTCCTACAATGAGCAGTTCTTC.

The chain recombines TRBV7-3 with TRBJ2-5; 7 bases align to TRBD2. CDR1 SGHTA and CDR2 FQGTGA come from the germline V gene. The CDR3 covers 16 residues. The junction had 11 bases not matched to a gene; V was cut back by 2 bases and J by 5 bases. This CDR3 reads CASSLEWEGLEETQYF. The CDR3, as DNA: TGTGCCAGCAGCTTAGAGTGGGAGGGCCTCGAGGAGACCCAGTACTTC.

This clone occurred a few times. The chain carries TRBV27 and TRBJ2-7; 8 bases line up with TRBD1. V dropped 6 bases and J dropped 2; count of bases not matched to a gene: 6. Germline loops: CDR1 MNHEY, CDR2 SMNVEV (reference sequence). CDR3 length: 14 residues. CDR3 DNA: TGTGCCAGCAGAAACAGGGGGAGCACCTACGAGCAGTACTTC. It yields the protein CASRNRGSTYEQYF.

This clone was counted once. The CDR3 region has the DNA TGTGCCAGCAGCTTAGGAGCTCTAGCGGGACCAGATACGCAGTATTTT. This translates into CASSLGALAGPDTQYF. V is TRBV7-9 and J is TRBJ2-3; 9 bases agree with TRBD2. V lost 1 base and J lost 4; bases outside the gene matches: 6. The CDR3 sequence is 16 residues long. Germline assignment: CDR1 SEHNR and CDR2 FQNEAQ (reference sequence).

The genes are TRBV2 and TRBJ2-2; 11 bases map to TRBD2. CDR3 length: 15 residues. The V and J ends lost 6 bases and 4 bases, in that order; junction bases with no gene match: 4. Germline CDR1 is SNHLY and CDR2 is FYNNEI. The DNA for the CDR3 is TGTGCCAGCAGCTACGGACTAGCGGGCACCGGGGAGCTGTTTTTT. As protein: CASSYGLAGTGELFF.

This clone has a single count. Here the CDR3 reads CASSQGFNQPQHF. CDR3 coding DNA: TGTGCCAGCAGCCAGGGGTTCAATCAGCCCCAGCATTTT. The genes are TRBV6-1 and TRBJ1-5, with a possible D match to TRBD1 (6 bases). V gave up 6 bases and J gave up 3 bases, with 9 bases separating them. This CDR3 is 13 amino acids long. CDR1 is MNHNS, CDR2 SASEGT, per germline.

The CDR3 DNA is TGTGCCAGCAGTGAAGGTACAGGGTTCAGTGAAAAACTGTTTTTT. Translated, it gives CASSEGTGFSEKLFF. V and J are TRBV25-1 and TRBJ1-4, with D possibly matching TRBD1 (6 bases). The CDR3 sequence is 15 residues long. The germline gives CDR1 MGHDK, CDR2 SYGVNS. Trimming removed 2 bases at V and 7 bases at J, with 14 bases between. The full variable domain, in which reference TRBV25-1 and TRBJ1-4 provide the parts outside the CDR3, is EADIYQTPRYLVIGTGKKITLECSQTMGHDKMYWYQQDPGMELHLIHYSYGVNSTEKGDLSSESTVSRIRTEHFPLTLESARPSHTSQYLCASSEGTGFSEKLFFGSGTQLSVL.

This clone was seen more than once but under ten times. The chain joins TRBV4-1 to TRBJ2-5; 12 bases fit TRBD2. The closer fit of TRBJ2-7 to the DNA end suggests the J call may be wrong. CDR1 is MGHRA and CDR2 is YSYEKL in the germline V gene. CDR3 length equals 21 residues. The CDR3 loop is CASSQVLIGLAGFLSSYEQYF. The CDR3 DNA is TGCGCCAGCAGCCAAGTGTTGATCGGACTAGCGGGATTCCTGAGCTCCTACGAGCAGTACTTC.

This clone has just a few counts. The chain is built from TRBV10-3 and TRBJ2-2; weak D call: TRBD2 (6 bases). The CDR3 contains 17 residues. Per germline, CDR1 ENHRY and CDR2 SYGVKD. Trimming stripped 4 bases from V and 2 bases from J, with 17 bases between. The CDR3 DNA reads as TGTGCCATCAGTGCGACAGACCCCGGGACTAACACCGGGGAGCTGTTTTTT. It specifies CAISATDPGTNTGELFF.

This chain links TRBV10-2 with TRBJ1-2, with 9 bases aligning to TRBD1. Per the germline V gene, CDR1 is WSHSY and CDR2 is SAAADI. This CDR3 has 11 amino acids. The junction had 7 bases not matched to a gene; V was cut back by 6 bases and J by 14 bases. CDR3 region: CASRDRGGETF. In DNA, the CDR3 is TGCGCCAGCAGGGACAGGGGCGGGGAAACCTTC.

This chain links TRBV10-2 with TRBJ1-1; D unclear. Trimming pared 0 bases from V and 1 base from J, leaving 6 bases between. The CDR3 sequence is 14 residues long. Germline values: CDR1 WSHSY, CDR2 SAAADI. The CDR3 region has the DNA TGCGCCAGCAGTGAGTCTCTTCCGAACACTGAAGCTTTCTTT. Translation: CASSESLPNTEAFF.

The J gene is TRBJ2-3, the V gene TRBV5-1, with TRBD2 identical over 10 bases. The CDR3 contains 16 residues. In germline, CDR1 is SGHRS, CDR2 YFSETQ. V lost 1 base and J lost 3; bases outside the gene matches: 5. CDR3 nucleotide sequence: TGCGCCAGCAGCTTGTTGGCTAGCGGGAGTACAGATACGCAGTATTTT. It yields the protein CASSLLASGSTDTQYF.

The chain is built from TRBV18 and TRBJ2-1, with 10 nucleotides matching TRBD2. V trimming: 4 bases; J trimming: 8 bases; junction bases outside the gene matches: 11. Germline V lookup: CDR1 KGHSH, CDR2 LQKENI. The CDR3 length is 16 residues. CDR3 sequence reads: CASSRGSGRAVDEQFF. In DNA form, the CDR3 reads TGTGCCAGCTCACGAGGGAGCGGGAGGGCCGTTGATGAGCAGTTCTTC.

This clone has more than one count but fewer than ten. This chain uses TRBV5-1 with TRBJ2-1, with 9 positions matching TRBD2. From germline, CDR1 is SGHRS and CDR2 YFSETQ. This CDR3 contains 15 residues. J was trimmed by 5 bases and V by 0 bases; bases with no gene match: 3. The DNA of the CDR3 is TGCGCCAGCAGCTTGGAGCTAGCGGGACACAATGAGCAGTTCTTC. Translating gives CASSLELAGHNEQFF.

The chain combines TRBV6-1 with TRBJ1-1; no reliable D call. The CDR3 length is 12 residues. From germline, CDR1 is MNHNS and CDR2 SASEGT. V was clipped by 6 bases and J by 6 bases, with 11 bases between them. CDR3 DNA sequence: TGTGCCAGCAGCGCCGACACGTCTGAAGCTTTCTTT. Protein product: CASSADTSEAFF.

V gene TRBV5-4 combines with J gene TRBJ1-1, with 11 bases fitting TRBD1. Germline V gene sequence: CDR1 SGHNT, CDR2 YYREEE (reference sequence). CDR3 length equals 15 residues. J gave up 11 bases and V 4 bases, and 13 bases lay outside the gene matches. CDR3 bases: TGTGCCAGCAGCGTCCCGGGACAGGGGGACCGTGGGGCTTTCTTT. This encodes CASSVPGQGDRGAFF.

The CDR3: CASSLTLITYEQYF. CDR3 nucleotides: TGTGCCAGCAGCTTAACTCTTATAACCTACGAGCAGTACTTC. This chain links TRBV11-3 with TRBJ2-7, with D uncertain. V lost 2 bases and J lost 2, with 10 bases in between. This CDR3 is 14 amino acids long. CDR1 SGHNT and CDR2 YENEEA come from the germline V gene.